These 9 T cell receptor beta chains share one sample of origin, sequenced in a study of blood T cells in healthy people across ages. Primed by a sample-barcoded 5' primer and a J-beta primer mix, a second PCR proceeded for roughly 6 to 12 cycles. TCRdb recomputed calls from the 5' RACE reads with MiXCR, one row per CDR3 protein. The sample carries under 700,000 distinct CDR3 sequences, around 24% recorded once. These data were also filed under a second study, of T cells of mothers and their children.

Input material: blood. All receptors come from a boy younger than 18 in good health.

V usage is TRBV6-2 or TRBV6-3 and J usage is TRBJ2-6; TRBD1 agrees at 7 bases. CDR1 MNHEY and CDR2 SVGEGT come from the germline V gene. This CDR3 is 15 amino acids long. J gave up 2 bases and V 6 bases, and 4 bases lay outside the gene matches. The CDR3 spells CASSTTGTGANVLTF. The CDR3 bases are TGTGCCAGCAGCACGACAGGGACTGGGGCCAACGTCCTGACTTTC.

The chain has TRBV29-1 and TRBJ2-5, with 10 positions matching TRBD2. The germline V gene has CDR1 SQVTM and CDR2 ANQGSEA. CDR3 length: 15 residues. V dropped 4 bases and J dropped 7; count of bases not matched to a gene: 12. Here the CDR3 DNA reads TGCAGCGTTGTTGGGGCTAGCGGGAGTTTGGGGACCCAGTACTTC. This codes for CSVVGASGSLGTQYF.

In DNA form, the CDR3 reads TGTGCCAGCAGCTCCAGGGGACCCTCTGGAAACACCATATATTTT. Translation gives CASSSRGPSGNTIYF. This rearrangement joins TRBV5-6 to TRBJ1-3, with D possibly matching TRBD1 (6 bases). CDR1 SGHDT and CDR2 YYEEEE come from the germline V gene. Between the trimmed V and J ends, which lost 3 bases and 0 bases, there was a span of 10 bases. The CDR3 has 15 residues.

The sample holds a few counts of this clonotype. The V and J genes are TRBV7-9 and TRBJ2-2, with D unresolved. Germline V gene lookup returns CDR1 SEHNR and CDR2 FQNEAQ (reference sequence). V lost 2 bases, J lost 0 bases, and 4 bases lay in between. The CDR3 sequence is 14 residues long. The CDR3 protein is CASSLRANTGELFF. In DNA form, the CDR3 reads TGTGCCAGCAGCTTAAGGGCGAACACCGGGGAGCTGTTTTTT.

This clonotype was seen a handful of times. J is TRBJ2-5 and V is TRBV20-1, with D perhaps matching TRBD1 (5 bases). Germline CDR1 is DFQATT and CDR2 is SNEGSKA (reference sequence). This CDR3 has 12 residues. V lost 3 bases and J 1 base, leaving 6 bases between the germline ends. The CDR3 nucleotides are TGCAGTGCTAGCAGGGCCCAAGAGACCCAGTACTTC. Translated, it gives CSASRAQETQYF.

This clonotype was seen more than once but under ten times. The chain joins TRBV5-6 to TRBJ1-2; the D is unclear. The CDR3 spans 14 residues. From germline, CDR1 is SGHDT and CDR2 YYEEEE. Trimming cost V 0 bases and J 8 bases, with 14 bases left between them. CDR3 nucleotide sequence: TGTGCCAGCAGCTTGGTTGCTCAGCCAGAGGGCTACACCTTC. Encoded protein: CASSLVAQPEGYTF.

The chain couples TRBV3-1 to TRBJ2-5, with TRBD1 matching 9 bases. Judging by the DNA end, TRBJ2-1 fits better; the J call may be wrong. CDR1 and CDR2 (germline): LGHDT, YNNKEL (reference sequence). CDR3 length equals 15 residues. As DNA, the CDR3 is TGTGCCAGCAGCCAAGATCGTACAGGGGGCCGGGAGCAGTTCTTC. It is translated as CASSQDRTGGREQFF.

The chain links TRBV25-1 to TRBJ2-7; 7 bases fit TRBD2. This CDR3 spans 15 amino acids. Per the germline V gene, CDR1 is MGHDK and CDR2 is SYGVNS. V shed 10 bases, J shed 2 bases, and the junction held 14 bases outside the gene matches. The CDR3 protein is CANPREGTYTYEQYF. In DNA, the CDR3 is TGTGCCAACCCAAGGGAGGGAACCTACACCTACGAGCAGTACTTC.

This clonotype was counted a few times. V gene TRBV20-1 combines with J gene TRBJ1-2; tentatively, D is TRBD1 (5 bases). The length of the CDR3 is 12 residues. CDR1 is DFQATT and CDR2 is SNEGSKA in the germline V gene (reference sequence). The CDR3 DNA reads as TGCACAGGGCCAGAGGCTAACTATGGCTACACCTTC. Its translation: CTGPEANYGYTF.